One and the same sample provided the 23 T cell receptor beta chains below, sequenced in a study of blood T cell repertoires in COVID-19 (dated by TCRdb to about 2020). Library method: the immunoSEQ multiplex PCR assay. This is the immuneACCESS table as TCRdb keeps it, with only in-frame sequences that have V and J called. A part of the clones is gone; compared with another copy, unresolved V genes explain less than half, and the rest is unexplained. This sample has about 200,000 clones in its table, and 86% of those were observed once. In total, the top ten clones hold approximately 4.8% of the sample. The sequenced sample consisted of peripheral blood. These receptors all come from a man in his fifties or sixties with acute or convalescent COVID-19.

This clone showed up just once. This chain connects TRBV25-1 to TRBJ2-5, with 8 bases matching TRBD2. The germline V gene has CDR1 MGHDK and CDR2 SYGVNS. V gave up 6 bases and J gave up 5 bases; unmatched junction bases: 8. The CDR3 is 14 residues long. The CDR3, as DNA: TGTGCCAGCAGCGTAGCGGGGCCCAGGGAGACCCAGTACTTC. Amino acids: CASSVAGPRETQYF.

CDR3 sequence: CASTKIDTQYF. The DNA of the CDR3 is TGTGCCAGCACAAAAATAGATACGCAGTATTTT. The chain recombines TRBV7-2 with TRBJ2-3, with D unclear. This CDR3 comprises 11 residues. The germline CDR1 and CDR2 sequences are SGHTA and FQGNSA. Trimming took off 7 bases at V and 5 bases at J, with 7 bases between the two ends.

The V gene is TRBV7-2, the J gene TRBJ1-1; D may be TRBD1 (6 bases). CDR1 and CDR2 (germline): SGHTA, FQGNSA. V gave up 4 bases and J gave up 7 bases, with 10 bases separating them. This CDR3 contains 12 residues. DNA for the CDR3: TGTGCCAGCAGCTCGGGACACCGTGAAGCTTTCTTT. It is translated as CASSSGHREAFF.

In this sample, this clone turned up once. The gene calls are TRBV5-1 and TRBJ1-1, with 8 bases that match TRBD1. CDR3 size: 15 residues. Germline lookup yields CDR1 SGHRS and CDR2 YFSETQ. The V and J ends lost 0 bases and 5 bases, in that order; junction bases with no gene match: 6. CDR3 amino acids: CASSLGQGARTEAFF. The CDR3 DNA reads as TGCGCCAGCAGCTTGGGGCAGGGGGCGAGGACTGAAGCTTTCTTT.

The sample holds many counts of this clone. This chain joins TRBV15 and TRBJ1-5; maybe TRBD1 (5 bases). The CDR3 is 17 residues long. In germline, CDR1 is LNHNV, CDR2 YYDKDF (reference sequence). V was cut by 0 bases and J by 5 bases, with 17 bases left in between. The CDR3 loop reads CATSRDRVQGGDQPQHF. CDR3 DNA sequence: TGTGCCACCAGCAGAGATCGTGTCCAGGGCGGCGATCAGCCCCAGCATTTT.

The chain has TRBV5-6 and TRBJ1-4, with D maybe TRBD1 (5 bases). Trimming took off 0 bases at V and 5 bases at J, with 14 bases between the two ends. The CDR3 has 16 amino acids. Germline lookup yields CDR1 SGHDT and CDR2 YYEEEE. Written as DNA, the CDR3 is TGTGCCAGCAGCTTGGCCGGGTCAGGGCCGAATGAAAAACTGTTTTTT. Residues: CASSLAGSGPNEKLFF.

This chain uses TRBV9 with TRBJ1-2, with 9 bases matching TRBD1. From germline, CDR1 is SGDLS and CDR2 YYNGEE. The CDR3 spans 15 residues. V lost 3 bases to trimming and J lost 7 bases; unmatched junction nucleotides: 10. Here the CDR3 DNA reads TGTGCCAGCAGCGAAACGACAGGGGGAGACGGTGGCTACACCTTC. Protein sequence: CASSETTGGDGGYTF.

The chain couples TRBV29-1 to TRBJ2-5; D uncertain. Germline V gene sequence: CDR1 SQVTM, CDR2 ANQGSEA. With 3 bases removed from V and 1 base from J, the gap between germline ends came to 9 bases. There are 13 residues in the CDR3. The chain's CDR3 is CSVERPPQETQYF. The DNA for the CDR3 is TGCAGCGTTGAGAGGCCGCCCCAAGAGACCCAGTACTTC.

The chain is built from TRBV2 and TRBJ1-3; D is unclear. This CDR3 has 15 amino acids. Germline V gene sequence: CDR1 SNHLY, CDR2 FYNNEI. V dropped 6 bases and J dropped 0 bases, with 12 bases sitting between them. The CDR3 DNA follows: TGTGCCAGCAGGCCCGAGTCGGTCTCTGGAAACACCATATATTTT. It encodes CASRPESVSGNTIYF.

This CDR3 reads CASRLTGGFFNEQFF. CDR3 sequence (DNA): TGTGCCAGCAGGTTGACAGGGGGTTTTTTCAATGAGCAGTTCTTC. The rearrangement links TRBV6-5 to TRBJ2-1, with TRBD1 identical over 9 bases. CDR1 is MNHEY, CDR2 SVGAGI, per germline. This CDR3 has 15 residues. The V gene end was trimmed by 6 bases and the J gene end by 6 bases; junction bases not matched to a gene: 9.

CDR3 nucleotides: TGTGCCAGCAGTGAAGCGCTGGGTCAGGGGGCCGGTGGCTACACCTTC. This codes for CASSEALGQGAGGYTF. The rearrangement links TRBV6-1 to TRBJ1-2, with 8 nucleotides matching TRBD1. J was trimmed by 7 bases and V by 0 bases; bases with no gene match: 10. This CDR3 contains 16 residues. Germline V lookup: CDR1 MNHNS, CDR2 SASEGT.

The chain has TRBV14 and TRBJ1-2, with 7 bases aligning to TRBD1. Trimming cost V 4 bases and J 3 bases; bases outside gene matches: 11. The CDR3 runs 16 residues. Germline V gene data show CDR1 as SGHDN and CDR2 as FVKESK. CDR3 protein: CASSRISQGGHYGYTF. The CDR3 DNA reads TGTGCCAGCAGCCGCATTAGCCAGGGGGGCCACTATGGCTACACCTTC.

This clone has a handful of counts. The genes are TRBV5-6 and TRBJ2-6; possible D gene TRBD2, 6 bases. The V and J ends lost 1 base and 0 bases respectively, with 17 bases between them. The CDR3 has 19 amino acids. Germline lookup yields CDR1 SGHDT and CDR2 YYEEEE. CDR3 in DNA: TGTGCCAGCAGCTTGAACAGTAAAGCGGGCTACTCTGGGGCCAACGTCCTGACTTTC. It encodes CASSLNSKAGYSGANVLTF. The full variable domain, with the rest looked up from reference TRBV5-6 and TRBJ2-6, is DAGVTQSPTHLIKTRGQQVTLRCSPKSGHDTVSWYQQALGQGPQFIFQYYEEEERQRGNFPDRFSGHQFPNYSSELNVNALLLGDSALYLCASSLNSKAGYSGANVLTFGAGSRLTVL.

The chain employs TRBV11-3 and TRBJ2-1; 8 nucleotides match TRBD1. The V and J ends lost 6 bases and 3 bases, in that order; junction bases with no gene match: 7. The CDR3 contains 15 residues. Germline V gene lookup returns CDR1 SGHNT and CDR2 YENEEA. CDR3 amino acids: CASSPGQGLYNEQFF. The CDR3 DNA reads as TGTGCCAGCAGTCCCGGACAGGGCCTCTACAATGAGCAGTTCTTC.

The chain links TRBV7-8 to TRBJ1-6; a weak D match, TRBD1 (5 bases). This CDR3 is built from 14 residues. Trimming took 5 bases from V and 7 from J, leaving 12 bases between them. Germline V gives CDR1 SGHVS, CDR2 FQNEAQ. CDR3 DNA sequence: TGTGCCAGCAGCCCAGGGTCAGGCAATTCACCCCTCCACTTT. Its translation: CASSPGSGNSPLHF.

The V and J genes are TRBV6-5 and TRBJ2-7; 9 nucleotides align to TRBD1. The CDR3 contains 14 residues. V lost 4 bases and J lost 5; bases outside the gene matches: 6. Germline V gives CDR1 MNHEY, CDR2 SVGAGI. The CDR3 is CASSFRDRAHEQYF. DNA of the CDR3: TGTGCCAGCAGTTTCCGGGACAGGGCCCACGAGCAGTACTTC.

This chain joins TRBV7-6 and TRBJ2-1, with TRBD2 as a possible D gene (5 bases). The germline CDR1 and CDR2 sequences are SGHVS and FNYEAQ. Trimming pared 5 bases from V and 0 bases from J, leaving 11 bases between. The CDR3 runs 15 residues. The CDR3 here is CASSRSGSSYNEQFF. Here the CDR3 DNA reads TGTGCCAGCAGCCGAAGCGGTAGCTCCTACAATGAGCAGTTCTTC.

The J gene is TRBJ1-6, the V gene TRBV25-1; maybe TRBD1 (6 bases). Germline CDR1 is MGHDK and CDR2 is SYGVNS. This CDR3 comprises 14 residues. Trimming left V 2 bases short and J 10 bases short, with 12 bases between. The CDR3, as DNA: TGTGCCAGCAGTGAACCCCAGGGGAAGTCACCCCTCCACTTT. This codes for CASSEPQGKSPLHF.

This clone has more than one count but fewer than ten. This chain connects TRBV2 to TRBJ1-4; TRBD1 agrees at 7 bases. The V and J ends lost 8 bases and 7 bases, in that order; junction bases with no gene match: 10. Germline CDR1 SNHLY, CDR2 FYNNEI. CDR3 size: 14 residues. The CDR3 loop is CASRTQGVGEKLFF. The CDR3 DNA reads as TGTGCCAGCCGGACCCAGGGGGTTGGTGAAAAACTGTTTTTT.

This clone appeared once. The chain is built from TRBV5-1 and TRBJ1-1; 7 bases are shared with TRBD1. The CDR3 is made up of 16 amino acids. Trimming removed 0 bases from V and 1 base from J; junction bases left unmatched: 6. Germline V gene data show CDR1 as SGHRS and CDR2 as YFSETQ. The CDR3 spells CASSLEMQGGNTEAFF. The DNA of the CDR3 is TGCGCCAGCAGCTTGGAGATGCAGGGGGGGAACACTGAAGCTTTCTTT.

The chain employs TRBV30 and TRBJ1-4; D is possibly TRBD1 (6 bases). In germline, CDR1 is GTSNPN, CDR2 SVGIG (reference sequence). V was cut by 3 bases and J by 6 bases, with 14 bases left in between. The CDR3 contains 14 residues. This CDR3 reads CAWRIRGGDEKLFF. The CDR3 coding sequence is TGTGCCTGGAGGATAAGGGGGGGCGATGAAAAACTGTTTTTT.

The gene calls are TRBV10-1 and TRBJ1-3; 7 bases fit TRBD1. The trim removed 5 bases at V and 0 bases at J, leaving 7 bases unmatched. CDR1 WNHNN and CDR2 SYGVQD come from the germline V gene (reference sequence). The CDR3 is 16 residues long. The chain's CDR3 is CASSSGQTGSGNTIYF. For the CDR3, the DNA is TGCGCCAGCAGTTCGGGACAGACGGGCTCTGGAAACACCATATATTTT.

CDR3 DNA: TGTGCCACCAGTGCCGGGGGGTCAGGCAATCAGCCCCAGCATTTT. The encoded protein is CATSAGGSGNQPQHF. This sequence joins TRBV24-1 and TRBJ1-5; maybe TRBD1 (5 bases). V was pared by 5 bases and J by 2 bases, with 12 bases between. Germline V gene lookup returns CDR1 KGHDR and CDR2 SFDVKD. The CDR3 runs to 15 residues.